The clone carrying this TCR beta chain showed up just once. Its antigen is currently unknown. Samples with a second dose at about 4 or about 12 weeks were pooled together. This sample was included in a study of T cell responses to AZD1222 COVID-19 vaccine. Study conclusions and caveats: When two AZD1222 doses had been given, Spike-specific TCR breadth and depth rose. Repertoires were sampled only after the peak T cell response.

Method: immunoSEQ multiplex PCR; TCRdb's copy keeps in-frame clones and lacks some. Of 130,000 or so clones listed, approximately 91% are singletons. In germline, CDR1 is SGHNT, CDR2 YYREEE (reference sequence). V was trimmed by 0 bases and J by 8 bases, leaving 14 bases between them. There are 14 residues in the CDR3. This chain connects TRBV5-4 to TRBJ1-2, with D perhaps TRBD1 (6 bases). The source of this sequence is an adult who received the AZD1222 COVID-19 vaccine. This material consisted of peripheral blood, taken 28 days after the second AZD1222 dose. CDR3 sequence: CASSLEQGLSGYTF. The CDR3 region has the DNA TGTGCCAGCAGCTTGGAACAGGGATTATCCGGCTACACCTTC.